This T cell receptor (beta chain) was found in a study of blood T cell repertoires in COVID-19. The CDR3 is 17 residues long. Unmatched junction bases numbered 2, after V lost 2 bases and J lost 3 bases. Germline-derived CDR1 and CDR2 are KGHSH and LQKENI. Here immunoSEQ multiplex PCR was the method, and the copy in TCRdb shows in-frame clones only, minus some. The sample has about 440,000 clones, around 89% seen once. This sequence was found in a woman in her 30s with acute or convalescent COVID-19. The sequenced sample was peripheral blood. The chain recombines TRBV18 with TRBJ2-3, with 16 bases identical to TRBD2. The CDR3 DNA sequence: TGTGCCAGCTCACCAGGGACTAGCGGGGGGGGTACAGATACGCAGTATTTT. Its translation: CASSPGTSGGGTDTQYF.